This T cell receptor beta chain derives from a study of identical twins. It was template switching that added a universal primer site, and there were unique molecular identifiers on the cDNA. One entry per CDR3 protein, called by TCRdb with MiXCR from the 5' RACE reads. The sample records hundreds of thousands of distinct CDR3 sequences, less than 7% being singletons. This clonotype was seen at least ten times. Germline CDR1 is SGHTA and CDR2 is FQGTGA. This CDR3 spans 13 amino acids. Trimming took 6 bases from V and 7 from J, leaving 12 bases between them. The TCR sequence derives from a young man in good health. Sequenced: naive T cells sorted from blood. The chain has TRBV7-3 and TRBJ2-2; no firm D call. The CDR3 DNA reads TGTGCCAGCAGTACGTCCTCTTACGGGGAGCTGTTTTTT. Translated: CASSTSSYGELFF.